The 8 T cell receptor beta chains listed next were all sequenced from one sample in a study of beta chain features in type 1 diabetes. The study, taken as a whole, reports: Patients with Type 1 diabetes showed moderately but significantly shorter TCRB CDR3s in all four CD4+ subsets.

The authors reverse transcribed all of the isolated RNA, so sequencing captured expressed TCRB transcripts. Repertoires were generated with immunoSEQ multiplex PCR, while TCRdb's copy carries only in-frame clones and drops some. The profile shows over 600,000 clones, around 12% of them singletons. Antigen specificity for these receptors is unknown. The sequenced material came from naive CD4+ T cells from blood. The origin of the receptors is a man aged 25 to 40 with type 1 diabetes.

This chain links TRBV7-3 with TRBJ2-6; weak D call: TRBD1 (5 bases). The CDR3 has 16 residues. Looked up from germline, CDR1 is SGHTA and CDR2 is FQGTGA. V was trimmed by 5 bases and J by 0 bases, leaving 11 bases between them. Here the CDR3 DNA reads TGTGCCAGCAGCCTAGATGGGGCCTCTGGGGCCAACGTCCTGACTTTC. Translating it yields CASSLDGASGANVLTF.

This clone has just a few counts. This chain joins TRBV4-3 and TRBJ2-6; D unresolved. This CDR3 comprises 14 residues. Trimming shortened V by 4 bases and J by 7 bases, and 11 bases separated the two germline ends. The germline CDR1 and CDR2 sequences are LGHNA and YSLEER. The DNA for the CDR3 is TGCGCCAGCAGCCCTTTTATTGGAGCCAACGTCCTGACTTTC. The encoded protein is CASSPFIGANVLTF.

This clone was recorded a few times. The rearrangement uses TRBV6-5 and TRBJ1-6; perhaps TRBD1 as D (6 bases). V was shortened by 8 bases and J by 6 bases, with 17 bases between the two germline ends. Germline CDR1 MNHEY, CDR2 SVGAGI. This CDR3 is 15 amino acids long. CDR3 DNA sequence: TGTGCCAGCGGAGAACAGGGACTCTCTAATTCACCCCTCCACTTT. It specifies CASGEQGLSNSPLHF.

Details on this clone: The sample has other DNA sequences that encode this CDR3 too. The V gene is TRBV6-5, the J gene TRBJ1-1, with D possibly matching TRBD1 (5 bases). Trimming shortened V by 6 bases and J by 3 bases, and 11 bases separated the two germline ends. Germline V gene sequence: CDR1 MNHEY, CDR2 SVGAGI. CDR3 length: 13 amino acids. The CDR3 sequence: CASSPQGDTEAFF. The CDR3 DNA follows: TGTGCCAGCAGCCCTCAGGGCGACACTGAAGCTTTCTTT.

This chain links TRBV27 with TRBJ2-6; 7 bases map to TRBD1. Trimming removed 5 bases from V and 0 bases from J; junction bases left unmatched: 10. The CDR3 extends over 18 amino acids. CDR1 and CDR2 from the germline V gene are MNHEY and SMNVEV (reference sequence). The CDR3 nucleotides read TGTGCCAGCAGTACCTGGGACAGACCCCACTCTGGGGCCAACGTCCTGACTTTC. Its translation is CASSTWDRPHSGANVLTF.

The chain links TRBV5-1 to TRBJ2-7; D is perhaps TRBD1 (5 bases). Germline CDR1 reads SGHRS; CDR2 reads YFSETQ. Trimming took 3 bases from V and 2 from J, leaving 6 bases between them. The CDR3 totals 12 residues. The DNA for the CDR3 is TGCGCCAGCAGCTCACAGGCCTACGAGCAGTACTTC. Encoded protein: CASSSQAYEQYF.

This sequence joins TRBV9 and TRBJ2-2; maybe TRBD2 (5 bases). Trimming took off 0 bases at V and 7 bases at J, with 13 bases between the two ends. This CDR3 spans 15 amino acids. CDR1 is SGDLS, CDR2 YYNGEE, per germline. CDR3 DNA sequence: TGTGCCAGCAGCGTAGGGAGGCGTGTGGTCGGGGAGCTGTTTTTT. It yields the protein CASSVGRRVVGELFF. Based on the CDR3 plus reference TRBV9 and TRBJ2-2, the full variable domain is DSGVTQTPKHLITATGQRVTLRCSPRSGDLSVYWYQQSLDQGLQFLIQYYNGEERAKGNILERFSAQQFPDLHSELNLSSLELGDSALYFCASSVGRRVVGELFFGEGSRLTVL.

This sequence joins TRBV21-1 and TRBJ1-1. TRBV21-1 is termed a pseudogene. CDR3 size: 13 residues. This chain's CDR3 is CASSNLGYPEAFF. In nucleotides, the CDR3 is TGTGCCAGCAGCAATCTGGGGTATCCTGAAGCTTTCTTT.